These 20 T cell receptor beta chains were all obtained from the same sample, sequenced in a study of T cell clones after liver transplantation. Only in-frame clones appear in the TCRdb table, and some are missing; sequencing was by immunoSEQ multiplex PCR. This repertoire shows 40,000 to 65,000 clones, about 88% found once; its top ten account for 7.5% to 10%. Sequenced material: CD4+ T cells from blood, taken before liver transplant. The origin of the receptors is a human donor who received a liver transplant.

The sample holds one count of this clone. CDR3 in amino acids: CASSPSYEQYF. CDR3 in DNA: TGTGCCAGCAGCCCGTCCTACGAGCAGTACTTC. The genes are TRBV4-2 and TRBJ2-7; D unresolved. Per germline, CDR1 LGHNA and CDR2 YNFKEQ. The CDR3 spans 11 residues. The V gene lost 4 bases and the J gene lost 1 base, with 2 bases spanning the gap.

V and J are TRBV19 and TRBJ1-2, with D perhaps TRBD1 (5 bases). The length of the CDR3 is 14 residues. Trimming removed 6 bases at V and 9 bases at J, with 20 bases between. CDR1 and CDR2 from the germline V gene are LNHDA and SQIVND (reference sequence). The CDR3 DNA reads TGTGCCAGTAGCTACCGGGACCCCAGCCGTAGCTACACCTTC. It is translated as CASSYRDPSRSYTF. Combining the CDR3 with reference TRBV19 and TRBJ1-2 gives the whole variable domain DGGITQSPKYLFRKEGQNVTLSCEQNLNHDAMYWYRQDPGQGLRLIYYSQIVNDFQKGDIAEGYSVSREKKESFPLTVTSAQKNPTAFYLCASSYRDPSRSYTFGSGTRLTVV.

This clone occurred a few times. This CDR3 reads CASSPGQGGNEQFF. Here the CDR3 DNA reads TGCGCCAGCAGCCCTGGACAGGGGGGCAATGAGCAGTTCTTC. The V call is TRBV5-1, the J call TRBJ2-1; TRBD1 aligns across 10 bases. Germline CDR1 and CDR2: SGHRS and YFSETQ. With 4 bases clipped from V and 6 bases from J, the junction kept 4 bases outside the gene matches. The CDR3 contains 14 residues.

This clone has a single count. The J gene is TRBJ2-7, the V gene TRBV7-9; possibly TRBD1 or TRBD2 for D (5 bases each). Germline V CDR1 and CDR2: SEHNR, FQNEAQ (reference sequence). The CDR3 has 15 amino acids. V dropped 4 bases and J dropped 0 bases, with 13 bases sitting between them. The CDR3 is CASSSAKGSSYEQYF. CDR3 DNA sequence: TGTGCCAGCAGCTCCGCCAAGGGGAGCTCCTACGAGCAGTACTTC.

The V gene is TRBV11-2, the J gene TRBJ2-5; D perhaps matches TRBD2 (7 bases). The ends were cut back, 5 bases at V and 7 bases at J, with 17 bases in the middle. Germline V gene lookup returns CDR1 SGHAT and CDR2 FQNNGV. The CDR3 sequence is 14 residues long. CDR3 loop: CASSAQGRGGTQYF. CDR3 coding DNA: TGTGCCAGCAGCGCTCAGGGGAGGGGCGGGACCCAGTACTTC.

The rearrangement links TRBV5-1 to TRBJ2-2; 11 bases are a match to TRBD2. Per germline, CDR1 SGHRS and CDR2 YFSETQ. The CDR3 sequence is 15 residues long. Losses at the gene ends were 4 bases for V and 4 bases for J; bases not matched to a gene: 3. The CDR3 bases are TGCGCCAGCAGCACCGGACTAGCGGGCACCGGGGAGCTGTTTTTT. Translation: CASSTGLAGTGELFF.

The gene calls are TRBV5-1 and TRBJ1-4, with a weak D call TRBD1 (6 bases). V was clipped by 5 bases and J by 3 bases, with 14 bases between them. The germline gives CDR1 SGHRS, CDR2 YFSETQ. There are 15 residues in the CDR3. DNA of the CDR3: TGCGCCAGCAGAACGACAGGAGCTTCTAATGAAAAACTGTTTTTT. It specifies CASRTTGASNEKLFF.

This clone has a single count. V usage is TRBV5-6 and J usage is TRBJ2-3; 11 bases line up with TRBD1. The CDR3 is made up of 16 amino acids. The germline V gene encodes CDR1 SGHDT and CDR2 YYEEEE. V trimming: 2 bases; J trimming: 5 bases; junction bases outside the gene matches: 7. CDR3 bases: TGTGCCAGCAGCTTCGCCGCCGGGACAGGGGGAGATACGCAGTATTTT. Its protein is CASSFAAGTGGDTQYF.

The chain links TRBV4-1 to TRBJ2-3; weak D call: TRBD1 (5 bases). V dropped 0 bases and J dropped 4 bases, with 11 bases sitting between them. Looked up from germline, CDR1 is MGHRA and CDR2 is YSYEKL. The CDR3 runs to 15 residues. The CDR3 DNA follows: TGCGCCAGCAGCCAAGATCCCAGGGCAGCAGATACGCAGTATTTT. Translating it yields CASSQDPRAADTQYF.

The V gene is TRBV7-9, the J gene TRBJ1-2; TRBD1 agrees at 9 bases. From germline, CDR1 is SEHNR and CDR2 FQNEAQ (reference sequence). The trim removed 4 bases at V and 3 bases at J, leaving 6 bases unmatched. This CDR3 comprises 15 residues. DNA for the CDR3: TGTGCCAGCAGCTCCTACGACAGGGGGGACTATGGCTACACCTTC. Translating it yields CASSSYDRGDYGYTF.

The chain couples TRBV7-2 to TRBJ2-1, with TRBD2 identical over 10 bases. CDR3 length: 15 amino acids. Losses at the gene ends were 4 bases for V and 10 bases for J; bases not matched to a gene: 10. Germline loops: CDR1 SGHTA, CDR2 FQGNSA. The CDR3 sequence: CASSSSGGARVEQFF. The CDR3 DNA reads as TGTGCCAGCAGCTCCAGCGGGGGGGCCAGAGTCGAGCAGTTCTTC.

The CDR3 DNA reads TGCGCCAGCAGCTATCCCTCGAGCGGGGGGGATAGTAATGAGCAGTTCTTC. Protein sequence: CASSYPSSGGDSNEQFF. The chain has TRBV5-1 and TRBJ2-1; 10 bases map to TRBD2. Trimming at V came to 3 bases and at J to 7 bases, leaving 13 bases not matched to a gene. This CDR3 is built from 17 residues. CDR1 and CDR2 from the germline V gene are SGHRS and YFSETQ.

The chain is built from TRBV5-1 and TRBJ2-7; tentative D call: TRBD2 (7 bases). The CDR3 is 17 amino acids. Trimming took 2 bases from V and 2 from J, leaving 20 bases between them. Germline CDR1 reads SGHRS; CDR2 reads YFSETQ. CDR3 coding DNA: TGCGCCAGCAGCTTCCCAGAACAGGGACTAAGGACCTACGAGCAGTACTTC. Protein product: CASSFPEQGLRTYEQYF.

The rearrangement links TRBV28 to TRBJ2-5, with a possible D match to TRBD1 (6 bases). V lost 10 bases, J lost 5 bases, and 14 bases lay in between. The CDR3 extends over 12 amino acids. The germline CDR1 and CDR2 sequences are MDHEN and SYDVKM. The CDR3 DNA sequence: TGTGCCACAAGTGGGGGCGGGGAGACCCAGTACTTC. This codes for CATSGGGETQYF.

CDR3 residues: CASGSGLDISYNEQFF. The CDR3 nucleotides are TGTGCCAGTGGGTCGGGACTAGATATTTCCTACAATGAGCAGTTCTTC. This chain connects TRBV19 to TRBJ2-1, with 8 bases that match TRBD2. This CDR3 has 16 residues. CDR1 is LNHDA, CDR2 SQIVND, per germline (reference sequence). With 8 bases clipped from V and 1 base from J, the junction kept 10 bases outside the gene matches.

This clone was seen only a few times. The chain has TRBV2 and TRBJ1-5; D gene uncertain. The CDR3 has 14 residues. Germline-derived CDR1 and CDR2 are SNHLY and FYNNEI. Trimming removed 2 bases from V and 2 bases from J, with 7 bases in between. The CDR3 is CASSEQAGNQPQHF. The DNA for the CDR3 is TGTGCCAGCAGTGAACAGGCGGGCAATCAGCCCCAGCATTTT.

This chain connects TRBV5-6 to TRBJ2-1, with 11 positions matching TRBD2. The CDR3 totals 14 residues. Germline-derived CDR1 and CDR2 are SGHDT and YYEEEE. V dropped 4 bases and J dropped 8; count of bases not matched to a gene: 5. The CDR3 DNA reads TGTGCCAGCAGCCCACTAGCGGGGGCGGATGAGCAGTTCTTC. It codes for CASSPLAGADEQFF.

The chain links TRBV28 to TRBJ1-3; D gene unclear. Trimming cost V 2 bases and J 4 bases, with 12 bases left between them. This CDR3 region has 15 residues. CDR1 is MDHEN, CDR2 SYDVKM, per germline. The CDR3 DNA reads as TGTGCCAGCAGTTTACCAAACGGCTGGGGAAACACCATATATTTT. Translation: CASSLPNGWGNTIYF.

The chain links TRBV5-6 to TRBJ2-7; TRBD1 is a possible D gene (6 bases). The length of the CDR3 is 16 residues. V was shortened by 0 bases and J by 6 bases, with 19 bases between the two germline ends. The germline CDR1 and CDR2 sequences are SGHDT and YYEEEE. The CDR3 region has the DNA TGTGCCAGCAGCTTGGCCCTTATACAGGGTAGGGGCGAGCAGTACTTC. It codes for CASSLALIQGRGEQYF.

The V gene is TRBV28, the J gene TRBJ2-7, with a tentative D call TRBD2 (5 bases). V gave up 4 bases and J gave up 10 bases, with 14 bases separating them. The CDR3 is 12 residues long. Germline CDR1 is MDHEN and CDR2 is SYDVKM. The CDR3 here is CASSSGPRDQYF. In DNA form, the CDR3 reads TGTGCCAGCAGTTCCGGGCCGAGGGATCAGTACTTC.